A selection of T cell receptor beta chains follows, all from one sample in a study of blood T cell repertoires in COVID-19. This table comes from immunoSEQ multiplex PCR, and its TCRdb copy is limited to in-frame clones, with some not included. Of about 240,000 clones detected, 85% to 90% appear once; the ten largest clones hold approximately 7%. Specimen: peripheral blood. These receptors came from a woman aged 70 to 79 with active or convalescent COVID-19. Both conserved end residues are part of each CDR3. The D gene is left open where the match is weak. Expanded clones get a size class; other rows say once, few or many, or leave the size out.

D gene	V gene	clone size	CDR3 length	J gene	CDR3 DNA	CDR3 protein
TRBD1	TRBV6-5	-	14	TRBJ2-5	TGTGCCAGCAACTCAAACAGGGGGCCCCTGACCCAGTACTTC	CASNSNRGPLTQYF
-	TRBV29-1	-	12	TRBJ1-1	TGCAGCGCATTTAGCCCGAACACTGAAGCTTTCTTT	CSAFSPNTEAFF
TRBD1	TRBV7-6	-	15	TRBJ2-5	TGTGCCAGCAGCCTTGGCAGGGGGCGTCAAGAGACCCAGTACTTC	CASSLGRGRQETQYF
TRBD1	TRBV6-6	-	15	TRBJ2-7	TGTGCCAGCAGCTGGGGAACAGGGGTGGCCTACGAGCAGTACTTC	CASSWGTGVAYEQYF
TRBD2	TRBV2	-	15	TRBJ2-3	TGTGCCAGCAGTGGGGAACGGGGGGTCTCAGATACGCAGTATTTT	CASSGERGVSDTQYF
TRBD2	TRBV6-1	-	13	TRBJ2-1	TGTGCCAGCAGTGAAGCCGGGGGGTACCCCCAGTTCTTC	CASSEAGGYPQFF
-	TRBV11-2	-	14	TRBJ1-6	TGTGCCAGCAGCTCACAGGGAGACAATTCACCCCTCCACTTT	CASSSQGDNSPLHF
TRBD2	TRBV9	once	16	TRBJ2-7	TGTGCCAGCAGCGTAGACGCTAGCGGCCTCCCCTACGAGCAGTACTTC	CASSVDASGLPYEQYF
-	TRBV13	-	13	TRBJ1-5	TGTGCCAGCAGCCCTCAGGGGTCTCAGCCCCAGCATTTT	CASSPQGSQPQHF
TRBD1	TRBV6-5	-	15	TRBJ1-1	TGTGCCAGCAGCTCCTCTCGACAGGGGAGGACTGAAGCTTTCTTT	CASSSSRQGRTEAFF
-	TRBV6-2/TRBV6-3	-	18	TRBJ1-1	TGTGCCAGCAGTTACGGGGGGGCGCTGGGTCCGGTGAACACTGAAGCTTTCTTT	CASSYGGALGPVNTEAFF
TRBD1	TRBV2	-	13	TRBJ1-4	TGTGCCAGCAAGGAGACAGGGGGCGAAAAACTGTTTTTT	CASKETGGEKLFF
-	TRBV3-1/TRBV3-2	-	15	TRBJ1-2	TGTGCCAGCAGTCAAGGCGTGGGGACAAGAAGTGGCTACACCTTC	CASSQGVGTRSGYTF
-	TRBV5-4	-	12	TRBJ1-2	TGTGCCAGCAGCTTGGCCTCGGACTCCCTCACCTTC	CASSLASDSLTF
-	TRBV6-2/TRBV6-3	few	17	TRBJ1-5	TGTGCCAGCAGTTACTCCCAGAGCGGGATTGGGAATCAGCCCCAGCATTTT	CASSYSQSGIGNQPQHF
TRBD1	TRBV4-3	-	14	TRBJ2-1	TGCGCCAGCAGCCAGCCTGGACAGGGCAATGAGCAGTTCTTC	CASSQPGQGNEQFF